This T cell receptor gamma chain was found in a study of γδ T cells in repeated Plasmodium falciparum infection (dated by TCRdb to the early 2020s). About the full investigation: The natural-infection arm enrolled Malian children exposed to intense seasonal malaria transmission and compared the Malian children with Australian children matched for age and gender. The study looked at how repeated Plasmodium falciparum infection shapes the human gammadelta T cell repertoire, using both natural infection in Mali and controlled human malaria infection. Four controlled human malaria infections were administered to five malaria-naive U.S. adults over approximately 580 days by bites from P. falciparum NF54-infected Anopheles stephensi mosquitoes. Samples from controlled-infection subjects were taken at baseline, just before selected infections, and 21 days after each infection. The gammadelta TCR repertoires from Mali were analysed in two ways: cross-sectionally during periods with no transmission, and longitudinally across episodes of acute febrile malaria. Findings and caveats that apply to the study as a whole: Compared with the repertoires of Australian children, the Vdelta2-negative gammadelta TCR repertoires of Malian children appeared more clonally expanded, less diverse and less shared. A highly stable polyclonal repertoire over time and infection, with many inter-individual overlapping TCRgamma sequences, was shown by Vgamma9/Vdelta2+ TCR repertoires. The Malian cohort was drawn from a small rural village made up mostly of one ethnic group, which limits generalizability. The controlled-infection cohort was small, limiting analysis of inter-individual variability in gammadelta T cell responses. Repeated controlled infections appeared to drive waves of new clonotype selection in Vdelta2-negative, largely Vdelta1+, gammadelta TCR repertoires.

This clone occurred a few times. Its antigen is still unknown. TCRdb attributes to this sequence the protein of a much larger clone, which differs from the DNA translation at residue 16; a read error is likely, and the protein displayed is translated from the DNA. For bulk TCR repertoire analysis, Vgamma9/Vdelta2+ and Vdelta2-negative gammadelta T cell populations were isolated by flow sorting from peripheral blood mononuclear cells. The library was built by means of multiplex PCR. TCRdb records Illumina MiSeq as the sequencer. From each sorted gammadelta T cell sample, both TCR gamma (TRG) and TCR delta (TRD) chains were sequenced. The study's processing was this. The repertoire analyses drew on clonotype tree plots, the accumulated frequency of the top 20 clonotypes, and diversity index (DI) and D75 metrics. With CATT, TCRdb called clones again from the public reads; duplicate DNA rows were later joined. The V and J calls follow TCRdb's processing rather than the paper's. The sample table contains roughly 13,000 gamma-chain clones; only one count was recorded for around 1.5% of them. 28% of the sample rests with the top ten.

CDR1 and CDR2 are drawn from the germline V gene (reference sequence): GITISATS, ISYDGTV. Relative to germline, V is missing 0 bases and J is missing 15 bases, with 22 bases of the junction outside any gene match. Its CDR3 holds 17 amino acids, cysteine through phenylalanine. Of the read, only the CDR3 DNA is kept; its 51 bases are in frame from base 1. The receptor chain draws on TRGV9 and TRGJP1. The J gene, not given by TCRdb, was assigned here from a germline match of the nucleotide sequence. Sequences were obtained from gamma-delta T cells from blood. The receptor was isolated from a pool of human donors (malaria-infected and uninfected, not separated). Read as DNA, the sequence is TGTGCCTTGTGGGAGGTGAATAAAGAGTTGGGCAAAAAAATCAAGATATTT. It translates to CALWEVNKELGKKIKIF.